A single T cell receptor (beta chain) is shown here with its context. This sample is drawn from a study of PD-1 and CTLA-4 blockade in melanoma. The repertoire was sequenced with immunoSEQ multiplex PCR; TCRdb's copy has only in-frame clones and lacks some. The sample shows 16,000 or so clones, around 70% of them seen only once. This receptor was taken from a human donor with melanoma. Sample: CD8+ T cells from peripheral blood, taken before anti-PD-1 treatment.

This CDR3 is CASSLPRTVESNYGYTF. In DNA, the CDR3 is TGTGCCAGCAGCTTGCCCCGGACAGTCGAATCTAACTATGGCTACACCTTC. The chain carries TRBV7-9 and TRBJ1-2, with a possible D match to TRBD1 (6 bases). Between the trimmed V and J ends, which lost 3 bases and 0 bases, there was a span of 17 bases. CDR1 SEHNR and CDR2 FQNEAQ come from the germline V gene (reference sequence). The CDR3 is 17 residues long.